These T cell receptor beta chains were read from a single sample in a study of cytomegalovirus exposure and HLA in healthy donors. Generated by immunoSEQ multiplex PCR, the TCRdb table keeps only in-frame clones and is missing some. The sample holds roughly 140,000 clones; 60% to 85% are singletons and the top ten take less than 3.5%. The source material was PBMCs. These receptors originate from a male donor in good health and CMV-seronegative. CDR3s include the opening cysteine and the closing phenylalanine or tryptophan. The D gene is left open where the match is weak. Clone sizes are given selectively: once, few, many, or a class where the clone is expanded.

clone_size	j_call	d_call	v_call	cdr3_nt	cdr3_aa
once	TRBJ1-6	TRBD1	TRBV30	TGTGCCTGGAGTGTGAACCTGGGACAGTCAGCGTTGCCCCTCCACTTT	CAWSVNLGQSALPLHF
once	TRBJ1-1	.	TRBV5-1	TGCGCCAGCAGCTTGGACAGAATACAGGGCGGGTCTAGAGCTTTCTTT	CASSLDRIQGGSRAFF
.	TRBJ1-6	.	TRBV7-2	TGTGCCAGCAGCTTAGATCCCCCAGGAAGGACACCCCTCCACTTT	CASSLDPPGRTPLHF
.	TRBJ1-5	TRBD1	TRBV6-5	TGTGCCAGCAGCTGGACAGGGGGAGGCCAGCCCCAGCATTTT	CASSWTGGGQPQHF
.	TRBJ1-1	TRBD1	TRBV28	TGTGCCAGCACCTCGTCGGACAGGGGCTCTGAAGCTTTCTTT	CASTSSDRGSEAFF
once	TRBJ1-1	.	TRBV25-1	TGTGCCAGCCACCTCTGCAGGGGGAACACTGAAGCTTTCTTT	CASHLCRGNTEAFF
few	TRBJ1-3	TRBD1	TRBV13	TGTGCCAGCAGCTCCCGACAGGGCCGCTCTGGAAACACCATATATTTT	CASSSRQGRSGNTIYF
once	TRBJ2-1	.	TRBV6-1	TGTGCCAGCAGACAGGCCCTTGAGCAGTTCTTC	CASRQALEQFF
.	TRBJ2-5	TRBD1	TRBV7-3	TGTGCCAGCAGCTTCACCGGGACAGAGGAGACCCAGTACTTC	CASSFTGTEETQYF
.	TRBJ1-5	.	TRBV7-6	TGTGCCAGCAGCTTAGTTCACGGTAGCAATCAGCCCCAGCATTTT	CASSLVHGSNQPQHF
.	TRBJ2-7	.	TRBV19	TGTGCCAGTAGTTTGGTTTCAGGGAACCACGAGCAGTACTTC	CASSLVSGNHEQYF
.	TRBJ2-7	.	TRBV7-9	TGTGCCAGCAGCTTTGGAGGGGCTGGGGGCGAGCAGTACTTC	CASSFGGAGGEQYF
few	TRBJ1-4	TRBD1	TRBV12-5	TGTGCTAGTGGTTCGGCCGGGACAGGGGTTTGGGAACTGTTTTTT	CASGSAGTGVWELFF
.	TRBJ2-2	TRBD2	TRBV29-1	TGCAGCGTTGGTCCTAGCGGGGCGTTAACCGGGGAGCTGTTTTTT	CSVGPSGALTGELFF
few	TRBJ1-3	.	TRBV19	TGTGCCAGTAGTCGTCAACAGGGATTGAAAGGAAACACCATATATTTT	CASSRQQGLKGNTIYF
.	TRBJ1-6	.	TRBV4-1	TGCGCCAGCAGCCAATTGAGAGGGGGTTCACCCCTCCACTTT	CASSQLRGGSPLHF
once	TRBJ2-5	TRBD1	TRBV19	TGTGCCAGTAGTACGGGACAGGGGTTTGAGACCCAGTACTTC	CASSTGQGFETQYF
.	TRBJ2-1	.	TRBV19	TGTGCCAGTACCATCGGTCCGGGATACAATGAGCAGTTCTTC	CASTIGPGYNEQFF
.	TRBJ1-5	.	TRBV7-8	TGTGCCAGCAGCTTAGAGGGAAAGGGGCCGCAGCATTTT	CASSLEGKGPQHF
.	TRBJ2-7	TRBD1	TRBV7-9	TGTGCCAGCAGCGGGGACAGGAGCTCCTACGAGCAGTACTTC	CASSGDRSSYEQYF